This T cell receptor beta chain was sequenced for a study of OX40 agonist ivuxolimab in advanced cancers. Method: immunoSEQ multiplex PCR; TCRdb's copy keeps in-frame clones and lacks some. The sample includes under 80,000 clones, about 90% of them seen just once. The germline CDR1 and CDR2 sequences are MGHRA and YSYEKL. The CDR3 loop spans 20 amino acids. Trimming cost V 3 bases and J 0 bases; bases outside gene matches: 14. V gene TRBV4-1 combines with J gene TRBJ1-3; 10 positions agree with TRBD1. This sequence originates from an adult with an advanced solid tumor such as melanoma, head and neck, liver or kidney cancer. The sequenced sample was CD4+ or CD8+ T cells sorted from blood, obtained in a trial of the OX40 agonist ivuxolimab. The CDR3 nucleotides read TGCGCCAGCAGCCAGGACCACTCCGGGACAGGGGTAGCCTCTGGAAACACCATATATTTT. Translating gives CASSQDHSGTGVASGNTIYF.